This TCR beta chain is drawn from a study of T cells in Graves' hyperthyroidism and ophthalmopathy. TCR beta CDR3 region amplification was performed from RNA transcripts. The TCR CDR3 was amplified in a first-round RT-PCR using the HTBI primer set. TCRdb recomputed calls from the multiplex PCR reads with MiXCR, one row per CDR3 protein. The sample has hundreds of thousands of distinct CDR3 sequences; around 15% are singletons. Germline CDR1 reads SNHLY; CDR2 reads FYNNEI. There are 16 residues in the CDR3. V was clipped by 1 base and J by 4 bases; unmatched bases: 2. The chain uses TRBV2 and TRBJ2-5, with TRBD2 matching 14 bases. This clonotype originated in a woman aged 18-35 years with Graves' hyperthyroidism. The source material was blood. In DNA, the CDR3 is TGTGCCAGCAGTGAAGGGACTAGCGGGAGGTCAGAGACCCAGTACTTC. Its protein is CASSEGTSGRSETQYF.